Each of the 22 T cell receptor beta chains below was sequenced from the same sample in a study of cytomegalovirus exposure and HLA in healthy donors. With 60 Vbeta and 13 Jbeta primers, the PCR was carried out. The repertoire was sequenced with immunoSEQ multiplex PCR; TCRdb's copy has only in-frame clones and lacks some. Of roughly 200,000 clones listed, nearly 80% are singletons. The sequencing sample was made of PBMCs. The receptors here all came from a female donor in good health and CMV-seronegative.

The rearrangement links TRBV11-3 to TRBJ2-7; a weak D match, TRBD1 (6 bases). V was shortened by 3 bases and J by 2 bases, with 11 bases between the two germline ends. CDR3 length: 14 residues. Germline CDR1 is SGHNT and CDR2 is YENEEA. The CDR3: CASSFGTITYEQYF. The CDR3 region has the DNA TGTGCCAGCAGCTTCGGGACAATTACCTACGAGCAGTACTTC.

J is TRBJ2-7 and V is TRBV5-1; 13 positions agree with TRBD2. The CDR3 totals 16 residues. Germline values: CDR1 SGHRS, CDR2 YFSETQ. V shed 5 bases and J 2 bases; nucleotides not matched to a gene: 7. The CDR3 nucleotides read TGCGCCAGCAGGGAGAGCGGACTAGCGGGGGCCTACGAGCAGTACTTC. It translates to CASRESGLAGAYEQYF.

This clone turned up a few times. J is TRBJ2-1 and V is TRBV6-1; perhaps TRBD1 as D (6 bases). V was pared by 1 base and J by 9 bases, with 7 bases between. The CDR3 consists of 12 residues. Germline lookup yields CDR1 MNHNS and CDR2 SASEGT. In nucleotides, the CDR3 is TGTGCCAGCAGTGAAGTAGGGGGTGAGCAGTTCTTC. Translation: CASSEVGGEQFF.

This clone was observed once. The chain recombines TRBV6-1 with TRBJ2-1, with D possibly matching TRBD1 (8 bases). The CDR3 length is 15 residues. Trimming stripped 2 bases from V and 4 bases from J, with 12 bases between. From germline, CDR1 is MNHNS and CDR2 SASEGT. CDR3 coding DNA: TGTGCCAGCAGTGAAATACAGGGGGGGTACAATGAGCAGTTCTTC. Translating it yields CASSEIQGGYNEQFF.

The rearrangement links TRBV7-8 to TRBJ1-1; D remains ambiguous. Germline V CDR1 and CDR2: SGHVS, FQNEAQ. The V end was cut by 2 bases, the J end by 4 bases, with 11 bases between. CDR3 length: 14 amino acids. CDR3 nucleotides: TGTGCCAGCAGCTTATTAAATCTAATCACTGAAGCTTTCTTT. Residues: CASSLLNLITEAFF.

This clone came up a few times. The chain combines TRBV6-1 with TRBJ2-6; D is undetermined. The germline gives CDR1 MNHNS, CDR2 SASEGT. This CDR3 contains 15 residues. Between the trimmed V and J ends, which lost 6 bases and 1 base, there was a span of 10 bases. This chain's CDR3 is CASSHTLSGANVLTF. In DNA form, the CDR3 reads TGTGCCAGCAGCCACACATTATCTGGGGCCAACGTCCTGACTTTC.

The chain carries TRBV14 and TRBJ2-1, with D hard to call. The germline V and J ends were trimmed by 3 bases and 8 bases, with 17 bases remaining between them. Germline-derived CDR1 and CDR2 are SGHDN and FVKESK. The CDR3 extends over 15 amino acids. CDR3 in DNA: TGTGCCAGCAGCCATTTTAGACTTCCTTACGATGAGCAGTTCTTC. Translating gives CASSHFRLPYDEQFF.

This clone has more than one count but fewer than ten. The CDR3 reads CASSPGTTTYEQYF. The CDR3 region has the DNA TGCGCCAGCAGCCCCGGGACTACTACCTACGAGCAGTACTTC. The chain recombines TRBV5-1 with TRBJ2-7; 7 bases fit TRBD2. Germline V gives CDR1 SGHRS, CDR2 YFSETQ. Losses at the gene ends were 4 bases for V and 2 bases for J; bases not matched to a gene: 6. This CDR3 is built from 14 residues.

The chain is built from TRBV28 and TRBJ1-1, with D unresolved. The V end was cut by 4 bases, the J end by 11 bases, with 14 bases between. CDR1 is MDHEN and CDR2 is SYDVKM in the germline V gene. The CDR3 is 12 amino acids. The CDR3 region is CASSSGLWEAFF. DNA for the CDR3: TGTGCCAGCAGTTCCGGGCTTTGGGAGGCTTTCTTT.

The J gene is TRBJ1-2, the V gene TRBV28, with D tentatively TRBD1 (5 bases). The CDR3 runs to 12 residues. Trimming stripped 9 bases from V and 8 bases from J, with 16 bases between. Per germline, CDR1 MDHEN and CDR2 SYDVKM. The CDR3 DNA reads TGTGCCAGTGAGACGGGGGGTACGGGCTACACCTTC. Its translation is CASETGGTGYTF.

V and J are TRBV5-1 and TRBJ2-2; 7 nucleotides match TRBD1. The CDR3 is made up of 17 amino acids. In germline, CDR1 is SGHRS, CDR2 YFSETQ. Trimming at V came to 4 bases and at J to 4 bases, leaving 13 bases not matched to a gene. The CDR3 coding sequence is TGCGCCAGCAGCCGTTTGTCCCCCGACAGGGCCACCGGGGAGCTGTTTTTT. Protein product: CASSRLSPDRATGELFF.

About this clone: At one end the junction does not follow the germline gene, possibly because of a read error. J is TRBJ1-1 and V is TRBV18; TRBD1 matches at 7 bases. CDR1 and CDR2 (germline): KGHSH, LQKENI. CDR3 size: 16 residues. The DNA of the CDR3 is TGTGCCAGCTCATCACAAGGGCCAATGACAGGGATTTTCCCCCTTTTT. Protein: CASSSQGPMTGIFPLF.

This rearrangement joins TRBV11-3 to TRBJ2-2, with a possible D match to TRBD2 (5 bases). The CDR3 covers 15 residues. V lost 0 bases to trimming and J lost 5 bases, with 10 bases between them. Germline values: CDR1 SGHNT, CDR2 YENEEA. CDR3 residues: CASSLDQGGTGELFF. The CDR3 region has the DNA TGTGCCAGCAGCTTAGATCAAGGAGGAACCGGGGAGCTGTTTTTT. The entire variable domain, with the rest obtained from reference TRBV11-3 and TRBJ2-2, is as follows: EAGVVQSPRYKIIEKKQPVAFWCNPISGHNTLYWYLQNLGQGPELLIRYENEEAVDDSQLPKDRFSAERLKGVDSTLKIQPAELGDSAVYLCASSLDQGGTGELFFGEGSRLTVL.

The CDR3 sequence: CASSLQPGGSYEQYF. In DNA form, the CDR3 reads TGCGCCAGCAGCCTACAACCGGGAGGAAGTTACGAGCAGTACTTC. The rearrangement links TRBV5-1 to TRBJ2-7; 7 bases map to TRBD2. This CDR3 is built from 15 residues. The ends lost 4 bases at V and 4 bases at J; junction bases unmatched: 11. CDR1 and CDR2 (germline): SGHRS, YFSETQ.

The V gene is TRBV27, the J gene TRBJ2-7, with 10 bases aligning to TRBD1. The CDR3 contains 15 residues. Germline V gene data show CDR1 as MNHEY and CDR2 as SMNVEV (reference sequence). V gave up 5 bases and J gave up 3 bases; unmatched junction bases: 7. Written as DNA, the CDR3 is TGTGCCAGCAGTCTTAGCCGGGACAGGGGCTACGAGCAGTACTTC. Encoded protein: CASSLSRDRGYEQYF.

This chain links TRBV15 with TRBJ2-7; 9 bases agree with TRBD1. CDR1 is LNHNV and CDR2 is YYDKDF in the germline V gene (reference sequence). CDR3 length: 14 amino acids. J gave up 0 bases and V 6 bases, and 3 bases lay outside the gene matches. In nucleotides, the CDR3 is TGTGCCACCAGTGTGGACAGGGGCTCCTACGAGCAGTACTTC. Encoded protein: CATSVDRGSYEQYF.

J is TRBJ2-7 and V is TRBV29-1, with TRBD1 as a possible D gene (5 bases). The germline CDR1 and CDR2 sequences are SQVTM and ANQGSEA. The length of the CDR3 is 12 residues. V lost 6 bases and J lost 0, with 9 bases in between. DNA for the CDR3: TGCAGCGTACAGGTGAACTCCTACGAGCAGTACTTC. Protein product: CSVQVNSYEQYF.

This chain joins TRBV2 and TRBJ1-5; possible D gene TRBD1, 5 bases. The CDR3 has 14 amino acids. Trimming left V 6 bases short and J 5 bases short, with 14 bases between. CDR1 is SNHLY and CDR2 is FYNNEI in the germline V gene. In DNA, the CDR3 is TGTGCCAGCAGCCCAGGGAGGGGCCATCAGCCCCAGCATTTT. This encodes CASSPGRGHQPQHF.

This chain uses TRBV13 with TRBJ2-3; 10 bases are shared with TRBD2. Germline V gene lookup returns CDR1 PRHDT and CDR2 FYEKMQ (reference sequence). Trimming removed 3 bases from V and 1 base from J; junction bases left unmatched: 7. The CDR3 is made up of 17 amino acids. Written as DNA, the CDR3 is TGTGCCAGCAGCTTGAGTCTAGCGGGGGAGGGCACAGATACGCAGTATTTT. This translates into CASSLSLAGEGTDTQYF.

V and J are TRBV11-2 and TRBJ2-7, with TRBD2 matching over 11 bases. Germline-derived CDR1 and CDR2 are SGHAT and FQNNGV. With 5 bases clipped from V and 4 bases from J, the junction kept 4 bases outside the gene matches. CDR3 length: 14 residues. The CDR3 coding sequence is TGTGCCAGCAGCCCCCGGACTAGCGGGTACGAGCAGTACTTC. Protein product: CASSPRTSGYEQYF.

This chain's CDR3 is CASSERQGAYNEQFF. CDR3 nucleotide sequence: TGTGCCAGCAGTGAGAGGCAGGGGGCCTACAATGAGCAGTTCTTC. V is TRBV6-4 and J is TRBJ2-1; 7 bases are shared with TRBD1. The CDR3 spans 15 residues. Per the germline V gene, CDR1 is MRHNA and CDR2 is SNTAGT. V gave up 3 bases and J gave up 2 bases; unmatched junction bases: 4.

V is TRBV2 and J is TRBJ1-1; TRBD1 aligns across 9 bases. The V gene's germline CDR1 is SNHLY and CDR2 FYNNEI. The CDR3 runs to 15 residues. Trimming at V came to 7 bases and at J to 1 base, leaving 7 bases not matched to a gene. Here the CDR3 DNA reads TGTGCCAGCATTCGGGACAGGGCAAAGAACACTGAAGCTTTCTTT. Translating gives CASIRDRAKNTEAFF.